A selection of T cell receptor beta chains follows, all from one sample in a study of blood T cell repertoires in COVID-19. Profiling relied on immunoSEQ multiplex PCR, and the TCRdb table lists in-frame clones only, not all of them. The repertoire includes about 380,000 clones, about four fifths of them detected once, and about 1% sits in the top ten. The specimen was peripheral blood. The receptors were gathered from a human donor with acute or convalescent COVID-19. The donor label of this sample is uncertain. The CDR3 runs from the conserved cysteine through the conserved F or W. A D gene is named only where the DNA matches it firmly. Clone size is shown for a subset of rows, as once, few, many or a class of expanded clone.

>NA|NA|TRBJ1-2|TRBV7-9
TGTGCCAGCAGCCCTGACAGCTTCTATGGCTACACCTTC
CASSPDSFYGYTF
>NA|NA|TRBJ1-1|TRBV6-6
TGTGCCAGCAGTTACGGGGCGGAGTGGGGCACTGAAGCTTTCTTT
CASSYGAEWGTEAFF
>TRBD1|NA|TRBJ1-2|TRBV3-1/TRBV3-2
TGTGCCAGCAGCCAGATTCGGACAGGGCGGAACTATGGCTACACCTTC
CASSQIRTGRNYGYTF
>TRBD1|few|TRBJ1-5|TRBV30
TGTGCCTGGAGGGACGGGACAGGCAATCAGCCCCAGCATTTT
CAWRDGTGNQPQHF
>TRBD1|NA|TRBJ1-2|TRBV9
TGTGCCAGCAGCGTAGTAGACAGGGGGTCTAGCCAGGGCTACACCTTC
CASSVVDRGSSQGYTF
>TRBD1|few|TRBJ1-6|TRBV5-4
TGTGCCAGCAGCCCGGGACAGGGGGTGGGTTCACCCCTCCACTTT
CASSPGQGVGSPLHF
>NA|once|TRBJ2-1|TRBV5-4
TGTGCCAGCAGCTCGAAGTCAGGACAGTCAAATGAGCAGTTCTTC
CASSSKSGQSNEQFF
>NA|NA|TRBJ2-1|TRBV3-1/TRBV3-2
TGTGCCAGCAGCCGAAAAGGCGGCGATGAGCAGTTCTTC
CASSRKGGDEQFF
>NA|NA|TRBJ1-5|TRBV12-5
TGTGCTAGTGGTTCCGACAGAAACCTAGGCCAGCCCCAGCATTTT
CASGSDRNLGQPQHF
>NA|NA|TRBJ1-4|TRBV6-5
TGTGCCAGCCCCCGACAGGCCGATGGAAAACTGTTTTTT
CASPRQADGKLFF
>NA|NA|TRBJ1-2|TRBV30
TGTGCCTGGAGTGGAACAGGGTGGGGCTACACCTTC
CAWSGTGWGYTF
>NA|NA|TRBJ2-1|TRBV18
TGTGCCAGCTCACCAGAGACTCGGGGTGAGCAGTTCTTC
CASSPETRGEQFF